What follows are 24 T cell receptor beta chains derived from one specimen sequenced in a study of shared clonotypes between healthy human individuals. Generated by immunoSEQ multiplex PCR, the TCRdb table keeps only in-frame clones and is missing some. Of about 680,000 clones listed, around two thirds are singletons. The sequencing sample was made of memory CD4+ T cells sorted from blood. Subset in this sample: CD45RA-negative fraction. All receptors come from a young woman in good health.

The J gene is TRBJ2-2, the V gene TRBV7-9, with D unresolved. The V end lost 2 bases, the J end lost 2 bases, and 12 bases lay between the germline ends. CDR3 size: 16 residues. Germline assignment: CDR1 SEHNR and CDR2 FQNEAQ (reference sequence). CDR3 sequence: CASSLIPSNNTGELFF. CDR3 nucleotides: TGTGCCAGCAGCTTAATCCCCAGCAACAACACCGGGGAGCTGTTTTTT.

In this sample, this clone turned up a few times. The chain combines TRBV30 with TRBJ1-2; D unresolved. The CDR3 runs 15 residues. Germline V lookup: CDR1 GTSNPN, CDR2 SVGIG (reference sequence). V lost 2 bases and J lost 4, with 17 bases in between. The CDR3 region has the DNA TGTGCCTGGAGTTTAGGCGTAAAATTCTCCTATGGCTACACCTTC. Its translation: CAWSLGVKFSYGYTF.

This clone was seen a few times. The rearrangement uses TRBV11-2 and TRBJ1-2; no reliable D call. Germline V CDR1 and CDR2: SGHAT, FQNNGV. The CDR3 is 12 residues long. V lost 5 bases to trimming and J lost 8 bases, with 12 bases between them. The CDR3 here is CASSRPTGGYTF. The CDR3 DNA reads as TGTGCCAGCAGCCGCCCGACGGGGGGCTACACCTTC.

The CDR3 protein is CASSRTTEAFF. The DNA for the CDR3 is TGTGCCAGCAGTCGAACCACTGAAGCTTTCTTT. This chain uses TRBV28 with TRBJ1-1; the D is unclear. The CDR3 has 11 amino acids. The V gene lost 5 bases and the J gene lost 4 bases, with 5 bases spanning the gap. In germline, CDR1 is MDHEN, CDR2 SYDVKM.

The chain uses TRBV5-1 and TRBJ2-3; D remains unclear. This CDR3 comprises 13 residues. Trimming took 4 bases from V and 2 from J, leaving 8 bases between them. The V gene's germline CDR1 is SGHRS and CDR2 YFSETQ. In nucleotides, the CDR3 is TGCGCCAGCAGCCTATCTATCACAGATACGCAGTATTTT. Its translation is CASSLSITDTQYF.

This clone appeared once. The DNA for the CDR3 is TGCGCCAGCAGCTTACTAGCGGGAGCCGAAGATACGCAGTATTTT. Encoded protein: CASSLLAGAEDTQYF. The chain recombines TRBV5-1 with TRBJ2-3; 11 bases agree with TRBD2. The CDR3 totals 15 residues. Germline values: CDR1 SGHRS, CDR2 YFSETQ. After removal of 2 bases from V and 5 bases from J, the junction contained 4 bases not matched to a gene.

This clone has a single count. The CDR3 loop reads CASSLGTGGNGYTF. DNA for the CDR3: TGTGCCAGCTCACTGGGGACAGGCGGGAATGGCTACACCTTC. The chain joins TRBV18 to TRBJ1-2; 8 bases are a match to TRBD1. The V and J ends lost 4 bases and 6 bases, in that order; junction bases with no gene match: 7. The CDR3 consists of 14 residues. The V gene's germline CDR1 is KGHSH and CDR2 LQKENI.

This rearrangement joins TRBV28 to TRBJ1-1; a weak D match, TRBD1 (5 bases). In germline, CDR1 is MDHEN, CDR2 SYDVKM. Trimming stripped 2 bases from V and 3 bases from J, with 13 bases between. This CDR3 is 15 amino acids long. In DNA form, the CDR3 reads TGTGCCAGCAGTTTAATAGTCCAGGGTTACACTGAAGCTTTCTTT. As protein: CASSLIVQGYTEAFF.

This clone was counted a few times. Other nucleotide sequences from this sample produce the same CDR3. The V and J genes are TRBV19 and TRBJ2-7, with unresolved D. The length of the CDR3 is 11 residues. V gave up 3 bases and J gave up 4 bases, with 4 bases separating them. The germline V gene has CDR1 LNHDA and CDR2 SQIVND (reference sequence). This chain's CDR3 is CASSIGYEQYF. The CDR3 nucleotides are TGTGCCAGTAGTATCGGGTACGAGCAGTACTTC.

This clone was picked up one time. The chain uses TRBV6-5 and TRBJ2-5, with D possibly matching TRBD2 (5 bases). The CDR3 covers 14 residues. V was trimmed by 4 bases and J by 7 bases, leaving 16 bases between them. Looked up from germline, CDR1 is MNHEY and CDR2 is SVGAGI. Here the CDR3 reads CASSSQERPTTQYF. DNA for the CDR3: TGTGCCAGCAGTTCCCAAGAGCGGCCGACGACCCAGTACTTC.

The chain recombines TRBV19 with TRBJ2-6; D possibly corresponds to TRBD1 (6 bases). This CDR3 contains 16 residues. Germline V CDR1 and CDR2: LNHDA, SQIVND (reference sequence). Trimming pared 5 bases from V and 0 bases from J, leaving 11 bases between. Here the CDR3 reads CASSSGTPSGANVLTF. CDR3 DNA: TGTGCCAGTAGTTCAGGGACACCCTCTGGGGCCAACGTCCTGACTTTC.

This chain links TRBV28 with TRBJ1-5; 8 bases agree with TRBD1. The CDR3 sequence is 14 residues long. The V segment lost 7 bases and the J segment 7 bases; nucleotides outside the gene matches: 9. From germline, CDR1 is MDHEN and CDR2 SYDVKM. The CDR3 region has the DNA TGTGCCAGCACCCTCGGACAGGGAGGACAGCCCCAGCATTTT. Encoded protein: CASTLGQGGQPQHF.

The chain uses TRBV25-1 and TRBJ1-3; possibly TRBD1 for D (5 bases). V lost 2 bases to trimming and J lost 2 bases, with 13 bases between them. The CDR3 has 16 amino acids. Germline V gives CDR1 MGHDK, CDR2 SYGVNS. DNA of the CDR3: TGTGCCAGCAGTGAACAACTACAGGAGGCTGGAAACACCATATATTTT. Translation: CASSEQLQEAGNTIYF.

The gene calls are TRBV30 and TRBJ2-7, with D tentatively TRBD2 (6 bases). Germline lookup yields CDR1 GTSNPN and CDR2 SVGIG (reference sequence). The CDR3 length is 13 residues. Trimming removed 6 bases from V and 4 bases from J, with 16 bases in between. For the CDR3, the DNA is TGTGCCTGCTCGGGACTCCGGACTTACGAGCAGTACTTC. It is translated as CACSGLRTYEQYF. Together with reference TRBV30 and TRBJ2-7, the CDR3 gives the full variable domain: SQTIHQWPATLVQPVGSPLSLECTVEGTSNPNLYWYRQAAGRGLQLLFYSVGIGQISSEVPQNLSASRPQDRQFILSSKKLLLSDSGFYLCACSGLRTYEQYFGPGTRLTVT.

This clone has just a few counts. V is TRBV7-8 and J is TRBJ2-6; no reliable D call. The CDR3 runs to 15 residues. Trimming removed 5 bases from V and 2 bases from J, with 10 bases in between. Germline V gives CDR1 SGHVS, CDR2 FQNEAQ. Here the CDR3 reads CASSTPSAGANVLTF. Written as DNA, the CDR3 is TGTGCCAGCAGCACCCCATCGGCTGGGGCCAACGTCCTGACTTTC. The full variable domain, in which reference TRBV7-8 and TRBJ2-6 provide the parts outside the CDR3, is GAGVSQSPRYKVAKRGQDVALRCDPISGHVSLFWYQQALGQGPEFLTYFQNEAQLDKSGLPSDRFFAERPEGSVSTLKIQRTQQEDSAVYLCASSTPSAGANVLTFGAGSRLTVL.

DNA for the CDR3: TGTGCCAGCGAACCCGGCTACACCTTC. Translated: CASEPGYTF. The chain links TRBV7-9 to TRBJ1-2; D is ambiguous. Germline-derived CDR1 and CDR2 are SEHNR and FQNEAQ (reference sequence). Between the trimmed V and J ends, which lost 8 bases and 8 bases, there was a span of 6 bases. The CDR3 spans 9 residues.

The chain combines TRBV6-6 with TRBJ2-7; the match to TRBD2 covers 7 bases. V lost 6 bases and J lost 1; bases outside the gene matches: 9. CDR1 is MNHNY and CDR2 is SVGAGI in the germline V gene (reference sequence). CDR3 length equals 15 residues. CDR3 protein: CASRDPPSGSYEQYF. The CDR3 DNA sequence: TGTGCCAGCAGGGACCCTCCTAGCGGTTCCTACGAGCAGTACTTC.

The chain combines TRBV27 with TRBJ1-5; perhaps TRBD1 as D (5 bases). This CDR3 has 15 amino acids. The germline gives CDR1 MNHEY, CDR2 SMNVEV (reference sequence). The ends were cut back, 5 bases at V and 6 bases at J, with 17 bases in the middle. For the CDR3, the DNA is TGTGCCAGCAGTCCAGGGCACCCCGAGGGTCAGCCCCAGCATTTT. As protein: CASSPGHPEGQPQHF.

The V gene is TRBV28, the J gene TRBJ2-3; either TRBD1 or TRBD2 may fit D (5 bases each). This CDR3 spans 13 amino acids. The germline V gene has CDR1 MDHEN and CDR2 SYDVKM. Trimming took off 10 bases at V and 0 bases at J, with 11 bases between the two ends. The CDR3 DNA reads TGTGCCACACGGGGCCCTAGCACAGATACGCAGTATTTT. Residues: CATRGPSTDTQYF.

The rearrangement links TRBV23-1 to TRBJ2-7; TRBD1 might be the D (5 bases). TRBV23-1 is noted as an ORF with a role that remains uncertain. This CDR3 region has 16 residues. The ends were cut back, 0 bases at V and 4 bases at J, with 16 bases in the middle. The CDR3: CASSQSSGNNSYEQYF. CDR3 sequence (DNA): TGCGCCAGCAGTCAATCGTCAGGGAATAACAGTTACGAGCAGTACTTC.

With respect to this clone: At the DNA level, this CDR3 is encoded by other sequences in the same sample as well. The rearrangement links TRBV7-2 to TRBJ2-7; 8 nucleotides line up with TRBD1. There are 15 residues in the CDR3. Germline V gene sequence: CDR1 SGHTA, CDR2 FQGNSA. V was pared by 1 base and J by 4 bases, with 6 bases of the junction left unmatched. The CDR3 nucleotides are TGTGCCAGCAGCTTAGTGCCAGGGGGCAGTTACGAGCAGTACTTC. Amino acid sequence: CASSLVPGGSYEQYF.

This clone came up a few times. The V call is TRBV11-3, the J call TRBJ1-4; 9 bases agree with TRBD1. The germline gives CDR1 SGHNT, CDR2 YENEEA. The CDR3 has 19 amino acids. The ends lost 1 base at V and 8 bases at J; junction bases unmatched: 17. CDR3 sequence (DNA): TGTGCCAGCAGCTTAGTACCCCCAGCCCGGGACAGGGTTTGGGAAAAACTGTTTTTT. This gives the protein CASSLVPPARDRVWEKLFF.

The CDR3 sequence is CAISAQGSQETQYF. Written as DNA, the CDR3 is TGTGCCATCAGTGCACAGGGGAGCCAAGAGACCCAGTACTTC. The rearrangement joins TRBV10-3 to TRBJ2-5; TRBD1 matches 7 bases. The CDR3 length is 14 residues. With 4 bases clipped from V and 1 base from J, the junction kept 3 bases outside the gene matches. Germline V lookup: CDR1 ENHRY, CDR2 SYGVKD.

The DNA for the CDR3 is TGTGCCAGCAGCTCCTACCATCGTCCTAATGAAAAACTGTTTTTT. It yields the protein CASSSYHRPNEKLFF. V and J are TRBV7-2 and TRBJ1-4; D is ambiguous. Per the germline V gene, CDR1 is SGHTA and CDR2 is FQGNSA. V was pared by 4 bases and J by 3 bases, with 12 bases between. This CDR3 has 15 residues.